This TCR beta chain is from a study of Ad26.COV2.S vaccination and SARS-CoV-2 variants. The wider study: The donor was enrolled in the Ad26.COV2.S arm of the COV1001 trial. Findings and caveats of the study: Recipients of either vaccine or placebo displayed similar breadth of non-spike TCRs. Following vaccination, spike-specific CD8+ and CD4+ T cell responses reportedly exhibited substantial breadth.

Some clones are missing from TCRdb's copy, which holds only in-frame ones; the method was immunoSEQ multiplex PCR. Of around 300,000 clones in the sample, roughly 90% were seen once. The treatment was: around 19 received Ad26.COV2.S at low or high dose, single or two shots; 5 received placebo; per-sample allocation not given. At day 63 after the first vaccine or placebo injection, samples were drawn. This person who donated was an adult of 18-55 years in Boston. On this clone itself: Its target is not known.

The material was peripheral blood, obtained in a trial of Ad26.COV2.S vaccine versus placebo. This receptor was obtained from a person between 18 and 60 years old who received the Ad26.COV2.S COVID-19 vaccine or a placebo.

In DNA, the CDR3 is TGTGCCAGTAGTATTGGGTTGACAGCCAACACTGAAGCTTTCTTT. Encoded protein: CASSIGLTANTEAFF. This chain connects TRBV19 to TRBJ1-1; tentative D call: TRBD1 (5 bases). This CDR3 comprises 15 residues. Between the trimmed V and J ends, which lost 3 bases and 2 bases, there was a span of 13 bases. CDR1 and CDR2 from the germline V gene are LNHDA and SQIVND (reference sequence).